This is a list of T cell receptor beta chains from one sample in a study of blood T cell repertoires in COVID-19. Sequenced by immunoSEQ multiplex PCR; TCRdb stores in-frame clones only, minus some. The sample yields 350,000 to 450,000 clones, roughly 86% seen once. Sequenced: PBMCs or T cells enriched from blood (not recorded which). The receptors shown here come from a middle-aged man in a cohort exposed to, infected with or recovered from COVID-19 (not recorded which). CDR3s include the opening cysteine and the closing phenylalanine or tryptophan. The D gene is left open where the match is weak. Some rows mark clone size as missing; the rest say once, few, many or name a class of expanded clone.

d_gene: .
v_gene: TRBV18
j_gene: TRBJ2-2
len: 15
abundance: .
CDR3nt: TGTGCCAGCTCACGGGAGGCGCTGAACACCGGGGAGCTGTTTTTT
CDR3aa: CASSREALNTGELFF

d_gene: .
v_gene: TRBV23-1
j_gene: TRBJ2-7
len: 15
abundance: .
CDR3nt: TGCGCCAGCAGTCAAACCAGGTACTTTTACTACGAGCAGTACTTC
CDR3aa: CASSQTRYFYYEQYF

d_gene: .
v_gene: TRBV7-9
j_gene: TRBJ1-1
len: 13
abundance: .
CDR3nt: TGTGCCAGCAGCCAACGGGTGAACACTGAAGCTTTCTTT
CDR3aa: CASSQRVNTEAFF

d_gene: .
v_gene: TRBV5-4
j_gene: TRBJ1-2
len: 16
abundance: .
CDR3nt: TGTGCCAGCAGCTTGAGAACAGAAGGACTTAACTATGGCTACACCTTC
CDR3aa: CASSLRTEGLNYGYTF

d_gene: .
v_gene: TRBV3-1/TRBV3-2
j_gene: TRBJ1-2
len: 10
abundance: once
CDR3nt: TGTGCCAGCAGCGGGGAGGGCTACACCTTC
CDR3aa: CASSGEGYTF

d_gene: .
v_gene: TRBV5-1
j_gene: TRBJ2-5
len: 15
abundance: .
CDR3nt: TGCGCCAGCAGCTTGGATGGGAGGCGAGGGGAGACCCAGTACTTC
CDR3aa: CASSLDGRRGETQYF

d_gene: TRBD1
v_gene: TRBV13
j_gene: TRBJ2-7
len: 14
abundance: .
CDR3nt: TGTGCCAGTAAGGACGGGACAGACTCCTACGAGCAGTACTTC
CDR3aa: CASKDGTDSYEQYF

d_gene: .
v_gene: TRBV14
j_gene: TRBJ1-1
len: 14
abundance: .
CDR3nt: TGTGCCAGCAGCCACCAGGGGATGAACACTGAAGCTTTCTTT
CDR3aa: CASSHQGMNTEAFF

d_gene: TRBD2
v_gene: TRBV3-1/TRBV3-2
j_gene: TRBJ2-7
len: 15
abundance: .
CDR3nt: TGTGCCAGCAGCCAGGGACTAGTCGTAGTCTACGAGCAGTACTTC
CDR3aa: CASSQGLVVVYEQYF

d_gene: TRBD1
v_gene: TRBV30
j_gene: TRBJ2-4
len: 14
abundance: .
CDR3nt: TGTGCCTGGGGGACAGGGATTGCCAAAAACATTCAGTACTTC
CDR3aa: CAWGTGIAKNIQYF

d_gene: .
v_gene: TRBV2
j_gene: TRBJ2-7
len: 14
abundance: few
CDR3nt: TGTGCCAGCAGGGCCAGGGGGGACTCCTACGAGCAGTACTTC
CDR3aa: CASRARGDSYEQYF

d_gene: TRBD2
v_gene: TRBV5-1
j_gene: TRBJ2-7
len: 17
abundance: .
CDR3nt: TGCGCCAGCAGCTCGGGACTAGCGGACACGATTTCCTACGAGCAGTACTTC
CDR3aa: CASSSGLADTISYEQYF

d_gene: .
v_gene: TRBV5-1
j_gene: TRBJ1-2
len: 15
abundance: .
CDR3nt: TGCGCCAGCAGCCTGGGGAGGGGCCCTACGGAGGGCTACACCTTC
CDR3aa: CASSLGRGPTEGYTF

d_gene: TRBD1
v_gene: TRBV19
j_gene: TRBJ1-2
len: 15
abundance: .
CDR3nt: TGTGCCAGTAGTACGACCGGGACAGGGTCGAGCGGCTACACCTTC
CDR3aa: CASSTTGTGSSGYTF

d_gene: TRBD1
v_gene: TRBV4-1
j_gene: TRBJ1-4
len: 15
abundance: .
CDR3nt: TGCGCCAGCCGGGACAGGGAAGGAACTAATGAAAAACTGTTTTTT
CDR3aa: CASRDREGTNEKLFF

d_gene: TRBD1
v_gene: TRBV27
j_gene: TRBJ1-2
len: 13
abundance: .
CDR3nt: TGTGCCAGCAGTTTAGGGGGACAGCGATTCTACACCTTC
CDR3aa: CASSLGGQRFYTF

d_gene: .
v_gene: TRBV11-3
j_gene: TRBJ2-1
len: 15
abundance: few
CDR3nt: TGTGCCAGCAGCTTAGAGACTGGTCGGTCCAATGAGCAGTTCTTC
CDR3aa: CASSLETGRSNEQFF

d_gene: .
v_gene: TRBV15
j_gene: TRBJ2-7
len: 14
abundance: .
CDR3nt: TGTGCCACCAGCATGGACAGAGCCTCCTACGAGCAGTACTTC
CDR3aa: CATSMDRASYEQYF

d_gene: TRBD2
v_gene: TRBV28
j_gene: TRBJ2-3
len: 16
abundance: .
CDR3nt: TGTGCCAGCAGTTTGAACGGGGGGGCTAGCACAGATACGCAGTATTTT
CDR3aa: CASSLNGGASTDTQYF

d_gene: TRBD1
v_gene: TRBV5-4
j_gene: TRBJ2-1
len: 16
abundance: .
CDR3nt: TGTGCCAGCAGCTCGCGCCAGGGGGTCTTCGGGGATGAGCAGTTCTTC
CDR3aa: CASSSRQGVFGDEQFF

d_gene: .
v_gene: TRBV7-2
j_gene: TRBJ1-2
len: 13
abundance: .
CDR3nt: TGTGCCAGCAGCTTTCAAGGGGATCGGGTCTACACCTTC
CDR3aa: CASSFQGDRVYTF

d_gene: TRBD1
v_gene: TRBV28
j_gene: TRBJ1-1
len: 16
abundance: .
CDR3nt: TGTGCCAGCACTGCCGGGACAGGGATTAGAAACACTGAAGCTTTCTTT
CDR3aa: CASTAGTGIRNTEAFF

d_gene: .
v_gene: TRBV28
j_gene: TRBJ1-2
len: 13
abundance: once
CDR3nt: TGTGCCAGCAGTTTATACAGGATCAATGGCTACACCTTC
CDR3aa: CASSLYRINGYTF

d_gene: TRBD2
v_gene: TRBV19
j_gene: TRBJ2-1
len: 14
abundance: .
CDR3nt: TGTGCCAGTGCTCTAGCGGGAAACTACAATGAGCAGTTCTTC
CDR3aa: CASALAGNYNEQFF